One and the same sample provided the 12 T cell receptor beta chains below, sequenced in a study of CD8 T cells in Susac syndrome. Random hexamers were used to reverse transcribe the RNA input (roughly 0.5 to 1 ug). Each CDR3 protein is one row after TCRdb ran MiXCR on the immunoSEQ multiplex PCR reads. The table shows around 130,000 distinct CDR3 sequences, with around 85% occurring only once. Sequencing was carried out using CD8+ T cells from PBMCs. These receptors all come from a human donor with multiple sclerosis.

The chain has TRBV15 and TRBJ2-7, with a weak D call TRBD1 (6 bases). The CDR3 is 15 amino acids. CDR1 LNHNV and CDR2 YYDKDF come from the germline V gene (reference sequence). Deletions cut 1 base from V and 1 base from J, with 11 bases between. The CDR3 region is CATSRGTGSSYEQYF. The CDR3 region has the DNA TGTGCCACCAGCAGAGGTACAGGGTCATCCTACGAGCAGTACTTC.

In this sample, this clonotype turned up a few times. This chain connects TRBV7-2 to TRBJ2-1; D remains unclear. The ends were cut back, 5 bases at V and 4 bases at J, with 18 bases in the middle. This CDR3 is 16 amino acids long. CDR1 is SGHTA, CDR2 FQGNSA, per germline. The CDR3 protein is CASSLESSESYNEQFF. CDR3 nucleotide sequence: TGTGCCAGCAGCCTAGAAAGCTCAGAATCATACAATGAGCAGTTCTTC.

The rearrangement links TRBV7-6 to TRBJ2-1, with 7 bases aligning to TRBD2. The V and J ends lost 1 base and 5 bases, in that order; junction bases with no gene match: 5. CDR1 SGHVS and CDR2 FNYEAQ come from the germline V gene. The CDR3 extends over 15 amino acids. The CDR3 loop reads CASSLGPSGNNEQFF. DNA for the CDR3: TGTGCCAGCAGCTTAGGGCCTAGCGGAAACAATGAGCAGTTCTTC.

The sample holds a few counts of this clonotype. The CDR3 bases are TGTGCCAGCAGTTACTCGAATGCGTACCAAGAGACCCAGTACTTC. It specifies CASSYSNAYQETQYF. J is TRBJ2-5 and V is TRBV6-5; D remains unclear. V lost 0 bases and J 0 bases, leaving 8 bases between the germline ends. This CDR3 has 15 residues. CDR1 and CDR2 from the germline V gene are MNHEY and SVGAGI.

This clonotype was seen more than once but under ten times. This sequence joins TRBV5-1 and TRBJ1-1; unclear D gene. The CDR3 extends over 17 amino acids. Germline lookup yields CDR1 SGHRS and CDR2 YFSETQ. Deletions cut 0 bases from V and 1 base from J, with 16 bases between. Here the CDR3 DNA reads TGCGCCAGCAGCTTGGCATTAGTTGCAGGTAGGAACACTGAAGCTTTCTTT. Its translation: CASSLALVAGRNTEAFF.

This clonotype was picked up a small number of times. J is TRBJ2-7 and V is TRBV27; possibly TRBD1 for D (6 bases). Trimming took 8 bases from V and 4 from J, leaving 18 bases between them. This CDR3 has 14 residues. The germline gives CDR1 MNHEY, CDR2 SMNVEV (reference sequence). The chain's CDR3 is CASWAGTKFYEQYF. CDR3 nucleotide sequence: TGTGCCAGCTGGGCCGGGACAAAATTTTACGAGCAGTACTTC.

This chain connects TRBV7-6 to TRBJ2-1; 11 bases line up with TRBD2. Germline loops: CDR1 SGHVS, CDR2 FNYEAQ. The CDR3 is 15 amino acids. Trimming cost V 5 bases and J 6 bases; bases outside gene matches: 6. In nucleotides, the CDR3 is TGTGCCAGCAGCCAACTAGCGGGAGAGGGCAATGAGCAGTTCTTC. The encoded protein is CASSQLAGEGNEQFF.

A few counts support this clonotype. The chain uses TRBV7-9 and TRBJ2-7, with a weak D call TRBD2 (6 bases). V was trimmed by 5 bases and J by 3 bases, leaving 11 bases between them. Germline V gene data show CDR1 as SEHNR and CDR2 as FQNEAQ (reference sequence). The length of the CDR3 is 13 residues. CDR3 protein: CASSHRGSYEQYF. CDR3 coding DNA: TGTGCCAGCAGCCACCGGGGGAGCTACGAGCAGTACTTC.

The chain links TRBV6-5 to TRBJ1-1; D unclear. The CDR3 spans 13 residues. Trimming took off 6 bases at V and 1 base at J, with 9 bases between the two ends. The V gene's germline CDR1 is MNHEY and CDR2 SVGAGI. CDR3 sequence (DNA): TGTGCCAGCAGCCGATCGGGGAACACTGAAGCTTTCTTT. It codes for CASSRSGNTEAFF.

The CDR3, as DNA: TGTGCCAGCAGCCCCCGCAGGGCTATCTCCGGGGAGCTGTTTTTT. This sequence encodes CASSPRRAISGELFF. This chain uses TRBV28 with TRBJ2-2; tentative D call: TRBD1 (5 bases). Germline V gene lookup returns CDR1 MDHEN and CDR2 SYDVKM. The length of the CDR3 is 15 residues. V was cut by 6 bases and J by 6 bases, with 17 bases left in between. Full variable domain (missing parts from reference TRBV28 and TRBJ2-2): DVKVTQSSRYLVKRTGEKVFLECVQDMDHENMFWYRQDPGLGLRLIYFSYDVKMKEKGDIPEGYSVSREKKERFSLILESASTNQTSMYLCASSPRRAISGELFFGEGSRLTVL.

This clonotype occurred a few times. The rearrangement uses TRBV25-1 and TRBJ2-7; D perhaps matches TRBD2 (5 bases). The CDR3 covers 13 residues. The ends were cut back, 4 bases at V and 0 bases at J, with 7 bases in the middle. CDR1 is MGHDK and CDR2 is SYGVNS in the germline V gene. The CDR3 sequence is CASSVGSSYEQYF. The CDR3 DNA reads TGTGCCAGCAGTGTGGGGAGCTCCTACGAGCAGTACTTC.

This clonotype appeared a few times. This chain links TRBV7-6 with TRBJ1-4, with TRBD1 identical over 8 bases. Per the germline V gene, CDR1 is SGHVS and CDR2 is FNYEAQ. This CDR3 has 16 amino acids. V lost 2 bases and J lost 3; bases outside the gene matches: 5. The CDR3 DNA reads as TGTGCCAGCAGCTTATCCTCGACAGGGGCTAATGAAAAACTGTTTTTT. It is translated as CASSLSSTGANEKLFF. Variable domain in full (rest from reference TRBV7-6 and TRBJ1-4): GAGVSQSPRYKVTKRGQDVALRCDPISGHVSLYWYRQALGQGPEFLTYFNYEAQQDKSGLPNDRFSAERPEGSISTLTIQRTEQRDSAMYRCASSLSSTGANEKLFFGSGTQLSVL.